This T cell receptor (beta chain) was sequenced for a study of T cell responses to AZD1222 COVID-19 vaccine. Study-wide points: White British ancestry dominated among donors, who included more females, and clonal diversity was possibly underestimated.

The V segment lost 5 bases and the J segment 7 bases; nucleotides outside the gene matches: 5. The CDR3 sequence is 14 residues long. From germline, CDR1 is LNHDA and CDR2 SQIVND (reference sequence). The method was immunoSEQ multiplex PCR; TCRdb's version includes in-frame clones alone and lacks a portion of them. The sample shows approximately 110,000 clones, around 89% of them seen only once. A word on this clone: Its cognate antigen is unknown.

The sample here was peripheral blood, taken on day 0 of AZD1222 vaccination. The chain recombines TRBV19 with TRBJ1-6, with TRBD1 matching 7 bases. This TCR was sampled from an adult in good health. CDR3 DNA sequence: TGTGCCAGTAGTTCAGGACAGGAGAATTCACCCCTCCACTTT. As protein: CASSSGQENSPLHF.